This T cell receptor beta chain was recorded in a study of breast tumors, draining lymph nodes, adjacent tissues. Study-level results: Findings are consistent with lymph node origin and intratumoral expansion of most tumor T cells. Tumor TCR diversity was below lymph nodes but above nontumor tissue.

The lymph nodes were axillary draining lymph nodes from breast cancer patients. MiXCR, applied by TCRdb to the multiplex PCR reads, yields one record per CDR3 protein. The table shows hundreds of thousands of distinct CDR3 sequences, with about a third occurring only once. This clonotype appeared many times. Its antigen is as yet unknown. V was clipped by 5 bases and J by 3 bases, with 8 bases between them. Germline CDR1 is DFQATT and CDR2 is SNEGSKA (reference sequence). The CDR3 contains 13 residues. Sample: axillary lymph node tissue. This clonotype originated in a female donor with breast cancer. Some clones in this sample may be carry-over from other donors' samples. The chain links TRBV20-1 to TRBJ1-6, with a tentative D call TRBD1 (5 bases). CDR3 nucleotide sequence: TGCAGTGCTCAACAGGACTATAATTCACCCCTCCACTTT. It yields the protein CSAQQDYNSPLHF.